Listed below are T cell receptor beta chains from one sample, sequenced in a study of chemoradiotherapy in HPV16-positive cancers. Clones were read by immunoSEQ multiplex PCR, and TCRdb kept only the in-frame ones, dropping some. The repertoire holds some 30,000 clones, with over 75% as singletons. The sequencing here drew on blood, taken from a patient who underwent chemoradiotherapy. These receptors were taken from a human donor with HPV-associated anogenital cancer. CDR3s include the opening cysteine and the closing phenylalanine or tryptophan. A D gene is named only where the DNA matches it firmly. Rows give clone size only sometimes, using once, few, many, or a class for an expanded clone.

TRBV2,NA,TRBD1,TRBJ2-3,TGTGCCAGCAGAGGGGGCCCTCTTGATACGCAGTATTTT,CASRGGPLDTQYF
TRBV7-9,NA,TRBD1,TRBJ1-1,TGTGCCAGCAGCGTACAGGGGGGGATGAACACTGAAGCTTTCTTT,CASSVQGGMNTEAFF
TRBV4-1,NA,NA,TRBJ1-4,TGCGCCAGCGGCATGAGCACCGCCAAACTGTTTTTT,CASGMSTAKLFF
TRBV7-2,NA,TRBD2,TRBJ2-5,TGTGCCAGCAGCTCTAGCGGGGGGGTGACCCAGTACTTC,CASSSSGGVTQYF
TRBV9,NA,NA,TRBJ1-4,TGTGCCAGCAGCGTAGGAGGGTCTCGGTCAATTAATGAAAAACTGTTTTTT,CASSVGGSRSINEKLFF
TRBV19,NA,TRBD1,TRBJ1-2,TGTGCCAGTAGTATGACAGGGATTTCTGGCTACACCTTC,CASSMTGISGYTF
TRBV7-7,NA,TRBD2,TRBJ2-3,TGTGCCAGCAGCTTAGAGCGGGGGCTTGCAGATACGCAGTATTTT,CASSLERGLADTQYF
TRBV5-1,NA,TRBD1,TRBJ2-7,TGCGCCAGCAGCGCCGGGACAGGCTACGAGCAGTACTTC,CASSAGTGYEQYF
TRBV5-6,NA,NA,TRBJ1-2,TGTGCCAGCAGCCACCGGGACACCGACTATGGCTACACCTTC,CASSHRDTDYGYTF
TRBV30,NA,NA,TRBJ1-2,TGTGCCTGGAGTGTAAACGCAGGGCCCCGGGGTGGCTACACCTTC,CAWSVNAGPRGGYTF
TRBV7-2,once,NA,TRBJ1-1,TGTGCCAGCAGCGCGGGAAACTTAGGGACTGAAGCTTTCTTT,CASSAGNLGTEAFF
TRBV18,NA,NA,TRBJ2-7,TGTGCCAGCTCAATGATGAGCCGTCTGAGCTCCTACGAGCAGTACTTC,CASSMMSRLSSYEQYF
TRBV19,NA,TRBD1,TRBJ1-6,TGTGCCAGTAACAAAGACAGGGGAGTTTCACCCCTCCACTTT,CASNKDRGVSPLHF
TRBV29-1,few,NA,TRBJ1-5,TGCAGCGTGGGGGGTAGCAATCAGCCCCAGCATTTT,CSVGGSNQPQHF
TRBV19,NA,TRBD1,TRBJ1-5,TGTGCCAGCCGGACGACAGGGGGCTTCTATAGCAATCAGCCCCAGCATTTT,CASRTTGGFYSNQPQHF
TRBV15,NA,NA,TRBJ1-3,TGTGCCACCAGCAGAGATAAGGGCTCTGGAAACACCATATATTTT,CATSRDKGSGNTIYF
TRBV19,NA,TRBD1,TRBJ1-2,TGTGCCAGTAGTATAGTGGCGGCAGGGGGTTCCGATGGCTACACCTTC,CASSIVAAGGSDGYTF
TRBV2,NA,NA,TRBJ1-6,TGTGCCAGCAGTGAACAGGGGTACCCACCCCTCCACTTT,CASSEQGYPPLHF
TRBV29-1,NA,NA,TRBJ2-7,TGCAGCGTTGGAGGTGACTACGAGCAGTACTTC,CSVGGDYEQYF
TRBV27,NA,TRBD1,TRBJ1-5,TGTGCCAGCAGACCAAGACAGGGGGGTAGCAATCAGCCCCAGCATTTT,CASRPRQGGSNQPQHF
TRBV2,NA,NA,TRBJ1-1,TGTGCCAGCAGAGAACAAGAAAACACTGAAGCTTTCTTT,CASREQENTEAFF